This T cell receptor (beta chain) was profiled in a study of cytotoxic CD8 clonotypes in ibrutinib-treated CLL (dated by TCRdb to the early 2020s). Looking at the study overall: The cohort was composed of roughly ten relapsed/refractory and roughly 15 treatment-naive patients; IGHV unmutated status was identified in approximately 18 patients. Samples averaged 255,043 productive templates and roughly 86,000 productive rearrangements. Every remission and progressive disease sample was obtained while ibrutinib was still being received by the patients. Partial responses were observed in some 24 patients and complete responses in 2; after a median follow-up of 68 months, remission was maintained in some 14 patients and progression was observed in some twelve. Samples at response were collected after a median of roughly twelve months of treatment, with a range of about 6 to 36 months. Of the approximately 86 people in the trial, 26 had longitudinal samples available. Cryopreserved peripheral blood mononuclear cells were collected at three points: before therapy, at response, and at either sustained remission or disease progression. The research as a whole found: At baseline, clonality was higher than in age-matched healthy donors and showed a strong correlation with circulating CD8+ T-cell counts. Public clonotypes were rare and either contracted or stayed stable during treatment, and the rise in clonality at ibrutinib response reflected the expansion of private clonotypes. An increase in clonality was observed at ibrutinib response, with clonality remaining stable during sustained remission and falling back toward baseline at progression. Lymph node repertoires were not examined, and the timing of sampling was not matched between patients in sustained remission and those whose disease progressed.

For this clone: The specificity of this receptor is unknown. No clone much larger than this one lies a single base away; base qualities are absent.

The time point label, as the study defines it: approximately eleven months on ibrutinib. For TCR beta library preparation, roughly 2.2 micrograms of genomic DNA were isolated from cryopreserved PBMCs. Longitudinal blood samples from CLL patients receiving ibrutinib monotherapy were subjected to high-throughput TCR beta sequencing. Patients were enrolled in a phase 2 open-label single-center ibrutinib monotherapy trial. From its cysteine to its phenylalanine, the CDR3 spans 13 amino acids. Only CDR3 DNA remains: 39 bases, in frame from the first base. Trimming takes 5 bases from V and 6 bases from J, and the germline ends sit 14 bases apart. Reading the germline V gene gives CDR1 MDHEN and CDR2 SYDVKM. On a MiSeq, deep resolution sequencing aimed for a depth between 1 in 1 million and 1 in 200,000 T cells, with each clonotype covered 10x on average. The immunoSEQ hsTCRB Kit was used to generate the TCR beta libraries. Turning to the authors' computational methods: The data were analyzed with ImmunoSEQ Analyzer and ImmunoSEQ Data Assistant, and V, D and J gene assignments followed IMGT definitions. Clonality, which ranges from 0 to 1, was calculated by subtracting the normalized Shannon entropy of productive rearrangement frequencies from one. Only overrepresented clonotypes making up at least 0.05% of the repertoire of each patient were included in the public clonotype analysis. Some 14 age-matched healthy donor repertoires from immuneACCESS served as clonality controls. In TCRdb, the immuneACCESS table is reduced to in-frame sequences with V and J assigned. These tables do not hold every clone; where another copy was compared, an unresolved V gene accounts for under half, and the others remain unexplained. From that table come the V and J calls and clone size; the DNA was used to work out D and trimming. This sample holds approximately 190,000 clones; 65% to 80% were observed only once. Jointly, the top ten make up 5.5% to 6% of the sample.

The rearrangement combines TRBV28 with TRBJ2-7; the D gene assignment is ambiguous. This TCR came from a human donor with chronic lymphocytic leukemia. The sequences come from PBMCs, collected after 12 months of ibrutinib treatment. The sequenced DNA: TGTGCCAGCAGTACCCGGCCTACGGGCGAGCAGTACTTC. Its protein reads: CASSTRPTGEQYF.